The subject of this entry is one T cell receptor (beta chain). Profiling relied on immunoSEQ multiplex PCR, and the TCRdb table lists in-frame clones only, not all of them. The table shows about 160,000 clones, with roughly 87% occurring only once. Trimming at V came to 2 bases and at J to 7 bases, leaving 6 bases not matched to a gene. This CDR3 contains 15 residues. Germline V gene lookup returns CDR1 KGHSH and CDR2 LQKENI. The data were obtained in a study of blood T cell repertoires in COVID-19. Overall study context: PBMCs, B-cell-depleted T cells, or T cells were the source of the cDNA or gDNA that made up the material.

The chain links TRBV18 to TRBJ1-4; TRBD1 matches at 8 bases. Sequencing was performed on peripheral blood. This TCR derives from a woman aged 60-75 years with active or convalescent COVID-19. The CDR3 loop reads CASSPNLQGVEKLFF. CDR3 nucleotides: TGTGCCAGCTCACCAAACCTACAGGGGGTTGAAAAACTGTTTTTT.